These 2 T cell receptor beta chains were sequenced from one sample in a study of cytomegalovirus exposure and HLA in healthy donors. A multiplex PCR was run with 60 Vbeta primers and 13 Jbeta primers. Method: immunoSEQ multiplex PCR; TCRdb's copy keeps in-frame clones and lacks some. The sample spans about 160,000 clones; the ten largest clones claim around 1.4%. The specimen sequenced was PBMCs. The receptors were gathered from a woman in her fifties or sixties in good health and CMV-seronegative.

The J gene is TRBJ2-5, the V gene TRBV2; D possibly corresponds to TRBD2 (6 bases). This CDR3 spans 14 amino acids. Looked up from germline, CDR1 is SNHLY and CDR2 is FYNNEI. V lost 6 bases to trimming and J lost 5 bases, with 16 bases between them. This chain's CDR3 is CASRATSLTETQYF. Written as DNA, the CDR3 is TGTGCCAGCAGAGCGACTAGTTTAACGGAGACCCAGTACTTC.

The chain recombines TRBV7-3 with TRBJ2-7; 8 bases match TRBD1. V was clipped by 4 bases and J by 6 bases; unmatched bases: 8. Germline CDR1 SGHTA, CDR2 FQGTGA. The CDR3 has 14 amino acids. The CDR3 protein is CASSSTGVEGEQYF. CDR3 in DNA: TGTGCCAGCAGCTCGACAGGGGTCGAGGGCGAGCAGTACTTC.